In its sample, the clone carrying this T cell receptor (beta chain) was seen a few times. Its matching antigen is unknown. The repertoire was sequenced with immunoSEQ multiplex PCR; TCRdb's copy has only in-frame clones and lacks some. Altogether over 14,000 clones are present, approximately 68% being singletons, with the ten largest covering approximately 9.1%. V was clipped by 4 bases and J by 3 bases; unmatched bases: 8. From germline, CDR1 is MGHRA and CDR2 YSYEKL. CDR3 size: 15 residues. Peptide-pool stimulation followed by sequencing identified expanded antigen-specific CD4+ clonotypes in the ViraFEST assay. Cells that had been cultured for 9 to 10 days were the source of isolated CD4+ T cells. Each participant was given two doses of one vaccine (BNT162b2 or mRNA-1273). The study found no prior SARS-CoV-2 infection in the vaccine recipients, who tested negative for nucleocapsid antibodies. The data were obtained in a study of vaccination effects on CD4 cells after COVID-19. Overall study context: Post-vaccine sampling occurred a median 72 days after the second dose.

The V call is TRBV4-1, the J call TRBJ2-7, with TRBD1 identical over 8 bases. This TCR was recovered from a human donor who received a COVID-19 vaccine. Here the sequenced sample was CD4+ T cells from PBMCs cultured with SARS-CoV-2 spike peptides, taken after COVID-19 vaccination. The CDR3 region has the DNA TGCGCCAGCAGCCGAGATGGGACAGGCTACTACGAGCAGTACTTC. Its protein product is CASSRDGTGYYEQYF.